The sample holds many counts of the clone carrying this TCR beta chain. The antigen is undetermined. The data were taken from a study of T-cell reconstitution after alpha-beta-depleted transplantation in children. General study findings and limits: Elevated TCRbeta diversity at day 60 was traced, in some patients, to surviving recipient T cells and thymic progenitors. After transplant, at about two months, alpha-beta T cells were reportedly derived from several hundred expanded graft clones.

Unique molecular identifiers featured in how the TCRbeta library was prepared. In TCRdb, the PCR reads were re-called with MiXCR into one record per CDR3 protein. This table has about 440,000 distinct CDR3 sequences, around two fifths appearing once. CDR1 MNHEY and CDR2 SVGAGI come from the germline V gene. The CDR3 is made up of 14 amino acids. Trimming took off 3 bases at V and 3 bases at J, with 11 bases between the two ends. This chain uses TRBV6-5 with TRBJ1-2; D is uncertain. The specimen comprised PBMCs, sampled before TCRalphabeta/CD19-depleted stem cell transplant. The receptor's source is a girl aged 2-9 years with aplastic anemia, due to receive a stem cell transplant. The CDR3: CASSYHPSDYGYTF. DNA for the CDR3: TGTGCCAGCAGTTATCACCCATCGGACTATGGCTACACCTTC.